The 13 T cell receptor beta chains reported below all come from one sample, sequenced in a study of cytomegalovirus exposure and HLA in healthy donors. The study ran its PCR with 60 Vbeta and 13 Jbeta primers. Clones were sequenced by immunoSEQ multiplex PCR, and TCRdb holds only the in-frame ones, with some missing. The sample data list 90,000 to 100,000 clones. Sequences were obtained from PBMCs. Receptors originate from a woman between 25 and 40 years old in good health and CMV-seronegative.

As DNA, the CDR3 is TGTGCCATCAGGTCGGGAGACAACACCGGGGAGCTGTTTTTT. It translates to CAIRSGDNTGELFF. V gene TRBV10-3 combines with J gene TRBJ2-2; tentatively, D is TRBD2 (6 bases). The CDR3 totals 14 residues. V was trimmed by 6 bases and J by 2 bases, leaving 10 bases between them. CDR1 is ENHRY and CDR2 is SYGVKD in the germline V gene.

The genes are TRBV27 and TRBJ2-7; 7 bases are shared with TRBD1. Germline CDR1 reads MNHEY; CDR2 reads SMNVEV (reference sequence). J was trimmed by 5 bases and V by 5 bases; bases with no gene match: 12. CDR3 length: 15 amino acids. The CDR3 sequence: CASSLRTGPAHEQYF. The CDR3 DNA is TGTGCCAGCAGTCTGCGGACAGGTCCGGCCCACGAGCAGTACTTC.

J is TRBJ2-2 and V is TRBV19, with 9 bases lining up with TRBD2. From germline, CDR1 is LNHDA and CDR2 SQIVND (reference sequence). V shed 1 base, J shed 7 bases, and the junction held 4 bases outside the gene matches. This CDR3 has 15 amino acids. The CDR3 coding sequence is TGTGCCAGTAGTATAGCTAGCGGGAATCGCGGGGAGCTGTTTTTT. Protein: CASSIASGNRGELFF.

The chain combines TRBV5-1 with TRBJ2-6; 9 positions agree with TRBD1. Germline lookup yields CDR1 SGHRS and CDR2 YFSETQ. V was clipped by 1 base and J by 0 bases; unmatched bases: 11. The CDR3 sequence is 20 residues long. The CDR3 here is CASSLRDRVGGFSGANVLTF. DNA for the CDR3: TGCGCCAGCAGCTTGAGGGACAGGGTCGGAGGATTCTCTGGGGCCAACGTCCTGACTTTC.

The gene calls are TRBV14 and TRBJ1-1, with TRBD1 matching over 7 bases. V shed 4 bases, J shed 3 bases, and the junction held 2 bases outside the gene matches. Germline V CDR1 and CDR2: SGHDN, FVKESK. The CDR3 runs to 13 residues. The CDR3 bases are TGTGCCAGCAGCCTCGGACAGGACACTGAAGCTTTCTTT. This sequence encodes CASSLGQDTEAFF. The whole variable domain, remainder taken from reference TRBV14 and TRBJ1-1, is EAGVTQFPSHSVIEKGQTVTLRCDPISGHDNLYWYRRVMGKEIKFLLHFVKESKQDESGMPNNRFLAERTGGTYSTLKVQPAELEDSGVYFCASSLGQDTEAFFGQGTRLTVV.

The genes are TRBV6-5 and TRBJ1-4; 11 bases agree with TRBD1. Germline trimming cut 6 bases from V and 5 bases from J; bases unmatched to any gene: 5. Germline V CDR1 and CDR2: MNHEY, SVGAGI. The CDR3 contains 15 residues. Here the CDR3 reads CASRPWDRGNEKLFF. The DNA for the CDR3 is TGTGCCAGCAGACCCTGGGACAGGGGGAATGAAAAACTGTTTTTT.

As concerns this clone: A read error may produce the germline difference seen at one junction end. The same CDR3 also results from other DNA sequences found in this sample. This chain uses TRBV30 with TRBJ2-7; TRBD1 aligns across 9 bases. The CDR3 contains 16 residues. The germline gives CDR1 GTSNPN, CDR2 SVGIG (reference sequence). The CDR3 protein is CAWSVGTGWPSYEQYF. The CDR3 DNA follows: TGCGCCTGGAGTGTCGGGACAGGGTGGCCCTCCTACGAGCAGTACTTC.

J is TRBJ2-2 and V is TRBV7-2; tentative D call: TRBD2 (6 bases). Germline V gives CDR1 SGHTA, CDR2 FQGNSA. V was pared by 5 bases and J by 6 bases, with 19 bases between. The length of the CDR3 is 16 residues. The CDR3 DNA reads TGTGCCAGCAGCCGTAATGTGGGGGGAACGGCCGGGGAGCTGTTTTTT. Translating gives CASSRNVGGTAGELFF.

The chain is built from TRBV28 and TRBJ1-3; tentative D call: TRBD1 (6 bases). Trimming took 8 bases from V and 1 from J, leaving 18 bases between them. CDR1 and CDR2 from the germline V gene are MDHEN and SYDVKM. CDR3 length: 16 residues. CDR3 amino acids: CASWGGVGYSGNTIYF. The CDR3 DNA reads as TGTGCCAGCTGGGGGGGCGTCGGATATTCTGGAAACACCATATATTTT.

Concerning this clone: This same CDR3 is encoded by further DNA sequences in the sample. The genes are TRBV7-6 and TRBJ2-5; D may be TRBD1 (6 bases). The length of the CDR3 is 16 residues. Trimming removed 2 bases from V and 3 bases from J, with 16 bases in between. Germline V gene sequence: CDR1 SGHVS, CDR2 FNYEAQ. The CDR3 sequence: CASSLSLQGMEETQYF. CDR3 sequence (DNA): TGTGCCAGCAGCTTAAGTTTACAGGGAATGGAAGAGACCCAGTACTTC.

V and J are TRBV6-5 and TRBJ1-6, with D maybe TRBD1 (5 bases). Germline CDR1 MNHEY, CDR2 SVGAGI. The CDR3 consists of 15 residues. Trimming took off 6 bases at V and 8 bases at J, with 17 bases between the two ends. DNA of the CDR3: TGTGCCAGCAGCCCCAGCCCCGGGGGAGATTCACCCCTCCACTTT. The encoded protein is CASSPSPGGDSPLHF.

CDR3 in amino acids: CASSVAPVRQETQYF. CDR3 in DNA: TGTGCCAGCAGCGTAGCCCCCGTGCGCCAAGAGACCCAGTACTTC. The chain employs TRBV9 and TRBJ2-5; D not resolved. V lost 0 bases, J lost 1 base, and 10 bases lay in between. The CDR3 covers 15 residues. Germline CDR1 reads SGDLS; CDR2 reads YYNGEE.

The chain employs TRBV28 and TRBJ1-1, with D perhaps TRBD1 (5 bases). This CDR3 has 14 residues. Germline-derived CDR1 and CDR2 are MDHEN and SYDVKM. Trimming took 5 bases from V and 6 from J, leaving 16 bases between them. The CDR3 spells CASSRFRGSSEAFF. The CDR3 DNA sequence: TGTGCCAGCAGTCGGTTTCGGGGGTCCTCTGAAGCTTTCTTT.